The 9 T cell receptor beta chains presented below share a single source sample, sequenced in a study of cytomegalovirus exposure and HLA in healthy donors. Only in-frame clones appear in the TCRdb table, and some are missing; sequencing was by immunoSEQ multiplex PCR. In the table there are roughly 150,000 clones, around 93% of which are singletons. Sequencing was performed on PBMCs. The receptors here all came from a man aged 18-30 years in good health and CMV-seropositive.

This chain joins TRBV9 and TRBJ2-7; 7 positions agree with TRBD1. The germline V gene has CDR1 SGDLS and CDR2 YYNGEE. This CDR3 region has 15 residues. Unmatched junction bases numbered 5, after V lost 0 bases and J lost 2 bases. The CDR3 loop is CASSVGTGPTYEQYF. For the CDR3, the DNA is TGTGCCAGCAGCGTAGGGACAGGTCCTACCTACGAGCAGTACTTC.

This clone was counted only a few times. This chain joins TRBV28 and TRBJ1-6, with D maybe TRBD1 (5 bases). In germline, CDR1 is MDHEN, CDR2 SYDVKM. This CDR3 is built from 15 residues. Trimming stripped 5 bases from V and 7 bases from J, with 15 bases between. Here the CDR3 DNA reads TGTGCCAGCAGTGTATCTTCAGGGTACAATTCACCCCTCCACTTT. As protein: CASSVSSGYNSPLHF.

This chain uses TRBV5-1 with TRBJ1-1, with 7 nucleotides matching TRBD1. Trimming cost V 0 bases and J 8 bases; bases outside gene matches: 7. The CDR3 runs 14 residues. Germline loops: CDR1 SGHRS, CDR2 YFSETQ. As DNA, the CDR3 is TGCGCCAGCAGCTTGGCCGGCGAGGGGGCAGAAGCTTTCTTT. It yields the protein CASSLAGEGAEAFF.

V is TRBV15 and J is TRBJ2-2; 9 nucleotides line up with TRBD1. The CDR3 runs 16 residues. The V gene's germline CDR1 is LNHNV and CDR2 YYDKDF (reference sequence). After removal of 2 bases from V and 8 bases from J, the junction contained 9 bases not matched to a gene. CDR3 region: CATSRWGTGGKGELFF. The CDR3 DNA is TGTGCCACCAGCAGATGGGGTACAGGGGGCAAGGGGGAGCTGTTTTTT.

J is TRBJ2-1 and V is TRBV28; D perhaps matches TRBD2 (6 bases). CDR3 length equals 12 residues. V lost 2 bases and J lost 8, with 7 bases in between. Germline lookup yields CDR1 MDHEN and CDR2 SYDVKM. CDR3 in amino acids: CASSLGGYEQFF. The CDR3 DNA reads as TGTGCCAGCAGTTTAGGAGGGTATGAGCAGTTCTTC.

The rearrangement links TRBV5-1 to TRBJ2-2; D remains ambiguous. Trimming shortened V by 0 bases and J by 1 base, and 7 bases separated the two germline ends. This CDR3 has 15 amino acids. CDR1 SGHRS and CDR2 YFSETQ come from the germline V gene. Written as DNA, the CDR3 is TGCGCCAGCAGCTTGGTTATCGGGAACACCGGGGAGCTGTTTTTT. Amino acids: CASSLVIGNTGELFF.

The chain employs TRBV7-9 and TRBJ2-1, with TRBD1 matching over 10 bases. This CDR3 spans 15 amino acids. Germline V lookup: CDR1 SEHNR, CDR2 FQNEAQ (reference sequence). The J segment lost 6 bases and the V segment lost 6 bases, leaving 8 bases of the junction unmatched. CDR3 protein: CASSSGTGAGNEQFF. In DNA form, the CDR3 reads TGTGCCAGCAGTTCCGGGACAGGGGCCGGCAATGAGCAGTTCTTC.

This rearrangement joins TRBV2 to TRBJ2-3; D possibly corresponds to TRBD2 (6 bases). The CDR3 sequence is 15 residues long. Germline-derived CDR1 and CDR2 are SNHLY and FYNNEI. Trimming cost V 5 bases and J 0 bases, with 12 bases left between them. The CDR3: CASSPPGASTDTQYF. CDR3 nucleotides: TGTGCCAGCAGTCCTCCGGGAGCCAGCACAGATACGCAGTATTTT. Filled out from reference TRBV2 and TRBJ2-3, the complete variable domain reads EPEVTQTPSHQVTQMGQEVILRCVPISNHLYFYWYRQILGQKVEFLVSFYNNEISEKSEIFDDQFSVERPDGSNFTLKIRSTKLEDSAMYFCASSPPGASTDTQYFGPGTRLTVL.

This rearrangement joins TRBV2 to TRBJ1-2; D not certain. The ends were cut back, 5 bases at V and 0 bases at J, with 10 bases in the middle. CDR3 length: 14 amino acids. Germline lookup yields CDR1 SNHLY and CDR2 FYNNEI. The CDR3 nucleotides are TGTGCCAGCAGTAACCCTACAGCTAACTATGGCTACACCTTC. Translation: CASSNPTANYGYTF.